This record covers a single T cell receptor (beta chain). Its antigen is not identified. These data originate in a study of shared clonotypes between healthy human individuals. Overall study results and limits: Non-shared clonotypes had lower generation probabilities than those shared by all four donors.

The germline V gene encodes CDR1 MGHRA and CDR2 YSYEKL. Trimming took 4 bases from V and 5 from J; bases not matched to a gene: 13. The CDR3 is 16 amino acids. Sequencing was performed with immunoSEQ multiplex PCR; in TCRdb, only in-frame clones are kept and a portion is missing. This sample has some 2,500,000 clones, with 90% to 95% found just once. The sample consisted of naive CD4+ T cells from PBMCs. Subset: CD45RA+ positively selected. The TCR comes from a man in his late teens or twenties in good health. Some clones in this sample may be carry-over from other donors' samples. The V call is TRBV4-1, the J call TRBJ2-5; TRBD2 agrees at 7 bases. CDR3 residues: CASSPGPPSGAETQYF. The CDR3 DNA sequence: TGCGCCAGCAGCCCAGGCCCTCCTAGCGGAGCGGAGACCCAGTACTTC.